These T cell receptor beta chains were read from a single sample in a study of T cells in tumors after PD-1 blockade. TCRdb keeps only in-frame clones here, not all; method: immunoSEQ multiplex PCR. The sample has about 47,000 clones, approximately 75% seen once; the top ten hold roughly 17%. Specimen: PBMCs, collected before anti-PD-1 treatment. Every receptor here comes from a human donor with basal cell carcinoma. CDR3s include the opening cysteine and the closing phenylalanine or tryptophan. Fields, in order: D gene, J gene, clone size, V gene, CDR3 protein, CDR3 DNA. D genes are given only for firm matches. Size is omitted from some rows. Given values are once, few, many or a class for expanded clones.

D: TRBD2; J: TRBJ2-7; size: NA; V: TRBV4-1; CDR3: CASSQAGLASQGGYEQYF; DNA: TGCGCCAGCAGCCAAGCCGGACTAGCTTCCCAAGGAGGCTACGAGCAGTACTTC
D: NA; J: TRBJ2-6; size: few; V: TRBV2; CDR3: CASSEEQGLGSGANVLTF; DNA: TGTGCCAGCAGTGAAGAGCAAGGGTTGGGTAGTGGGGCCAACGTCCTGACTTTC
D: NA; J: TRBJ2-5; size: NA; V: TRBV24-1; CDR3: CATSETVGVETQYF; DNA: TGTGCCACCAGTGAAACGGTGGGGGTGGAGACCCAGTACTTC
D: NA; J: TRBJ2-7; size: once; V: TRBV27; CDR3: CASSFSGSSYEQYF; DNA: TGTGCCAGCAGTTTCTCCGGGAGTTCCTACGAGCAGTACTTC
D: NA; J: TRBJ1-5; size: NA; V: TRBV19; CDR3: CASTPSGYYNQPQHF; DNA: TGTGCCAGTACTCCTTCGGGGTACTATAATCAGCCCCAGCATTTT
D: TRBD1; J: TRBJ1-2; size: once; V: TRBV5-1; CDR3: CASSPVQGDGYTF; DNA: TGCGCCAGCAGTCCCGTCCAGGGGGATGGCTACACCTTC
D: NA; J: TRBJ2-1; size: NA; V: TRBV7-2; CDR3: CASSFSRNEQFF; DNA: TGTGCCAGCAGCTTTAGCCGGAATGAGCAGTTCTTC
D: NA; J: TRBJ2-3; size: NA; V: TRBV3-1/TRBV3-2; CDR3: CASSRRDTQYF; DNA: TGTGCCAGCAGCCGCCGAGATACGCAGTATTTT
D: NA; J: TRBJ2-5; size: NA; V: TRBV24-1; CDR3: CATSDGGQETQYF; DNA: TGTGCCACCAGTGACGGGGGACAAGAGACCCAGTACTTC
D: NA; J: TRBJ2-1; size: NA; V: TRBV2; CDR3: CASSARDEQFF; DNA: TGTGCCAGCAGTGCTCGCGATGAGCAGTTCTTC
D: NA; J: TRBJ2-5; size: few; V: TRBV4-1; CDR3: CASSQDRGQSGVETQYF; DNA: TGCGCCAGCAGCCAAGATCGAGGTCAATCCGGTGTAGAGACCCAGTACTTC
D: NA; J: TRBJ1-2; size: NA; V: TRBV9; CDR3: CASSVDAGRGYTF; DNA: TGTGCCAGCAGCGTAGATGCAGGGCGGGGCTACACCTTC
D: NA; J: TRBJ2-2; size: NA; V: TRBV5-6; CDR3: CASSSLTSKTGELFF; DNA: TGTGCCAGCAGCTCACTGACTAGTAAGACCGGGGAGCTGTTTTTT
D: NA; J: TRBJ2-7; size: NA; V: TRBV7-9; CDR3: CASSPQVGKGSYEQYF; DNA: TGTGCCAGCAGCCCCCAGGTGGGAAAAGGTTCCTACGAGCAGTACTTC
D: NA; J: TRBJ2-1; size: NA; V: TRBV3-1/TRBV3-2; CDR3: CASSQRGGPNNEQFF; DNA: TGTGCCAGCAGCCAAAGGGGCGGTCCGAACAATGAGCAGTTCTTC
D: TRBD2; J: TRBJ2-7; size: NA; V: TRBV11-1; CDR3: CASSLSMAGGFYEQYF; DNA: TGTGCCAGCAGCTTATCCATGGCGGGGGGATTCTACGAGCAGTACTTC
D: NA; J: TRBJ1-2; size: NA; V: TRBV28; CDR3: CASKLPDGSDYTF; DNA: TGTGCCAGCAAATTACCGGATGGTAGTGACTACACCTTC
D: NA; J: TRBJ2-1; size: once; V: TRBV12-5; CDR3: CASGFGSLKGYEQFF; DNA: TGTGCTAGTGGTTTCGGGTCGCTAAAGGGCTATGAGCAGTTCTTC
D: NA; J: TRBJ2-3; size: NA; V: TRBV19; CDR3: CASSIDRVATDTQYF; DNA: TGTGCCAGTAGTATAGACAGGGTAGCCACAGATACGCAGTATTTT
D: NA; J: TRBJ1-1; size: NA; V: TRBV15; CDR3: CATSREQGGRTEAFF; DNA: TGTGCCACCAGCAGAGAACAGGGAGGTAGGACTGAAGCTTTCTTT
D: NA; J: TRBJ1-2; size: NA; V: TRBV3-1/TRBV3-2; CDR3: CASSQFITGSTGYTF; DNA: TGTGCCAGCAGCCAATTTATAACAGGAAGTACTGGCTACACCTTC
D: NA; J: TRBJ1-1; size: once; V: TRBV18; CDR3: CASSPSRGDTEAFF; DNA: TGTGCCAGCTCACCGTCCCGGGGGGACACTGAAGCTTTCTTT
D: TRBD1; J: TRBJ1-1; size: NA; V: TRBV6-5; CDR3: CASRDWTGGTEAFF; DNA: TGTGCCAGCAGAGACTGGACAGGGGGCACTGAAGCTTTCTTT
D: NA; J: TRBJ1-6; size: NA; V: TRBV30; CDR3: CAWSVPGRNNSPLHF; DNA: TGTGCCTGGAGTGTACCGGGACGGAATAATTCACCCCTCCACTTT
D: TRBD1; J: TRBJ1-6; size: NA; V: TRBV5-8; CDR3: CASSFFRGGEFSPLHF; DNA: TGTGCCAGCAGCTTCTTCAGGGGGGGCGAGTTTTCACCCCTCCACTTT
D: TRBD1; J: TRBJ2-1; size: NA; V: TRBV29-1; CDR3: CSVEFRGLNEQFF; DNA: TGCAGCGTTGAATTTAGGGGGCTAAATGAGCAGTTCTTC
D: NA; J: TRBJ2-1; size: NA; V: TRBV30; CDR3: CAWNTGPRSYNEQFF; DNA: TGTGCCTGGAATACCGGGCCACGGTCCTACAATGAGCAGTTCTTC
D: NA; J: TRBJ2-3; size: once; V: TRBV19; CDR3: CASSIDQGSTDTQYF; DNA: TGTGCCAGTAGTATAGATCAGGGAAGCACAGATACGCAGTATTTT
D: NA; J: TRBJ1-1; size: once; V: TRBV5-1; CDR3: CASSLAGGATEAFF; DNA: TGCGCCAGCAGCTTGGCCGGGGGGGCCACTGAAGCTTTCTTT
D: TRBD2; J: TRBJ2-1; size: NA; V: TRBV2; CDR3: CASSASSGGYNEQFF; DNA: TGTGCCAGCAGTGCATCCAGCGGGGGGTACAATGAGCAGTTCTTC
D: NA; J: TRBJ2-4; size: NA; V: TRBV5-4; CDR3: CASSGDPSLDIQYF; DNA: TGTGCCAGCAGCGGGGACCCCTCGTTGGACATTCAGTACTTC
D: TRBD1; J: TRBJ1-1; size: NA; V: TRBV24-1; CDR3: CATSGKGAQNTEAFF; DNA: TGTGCCACCAGTGGGAAGGGGGCCCAGAACACTGAAGCTTTCTTT
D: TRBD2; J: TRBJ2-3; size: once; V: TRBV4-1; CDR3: CASSHPGGANTDTQYF; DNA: TGCGCCAGCAGCCATCCCGGGGGGGCCAATACAGATACGCAGTATTTT
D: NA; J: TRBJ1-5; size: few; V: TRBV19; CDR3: CASSITGGGNQPQHF; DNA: TGTGCCAGTAGTATTACCGGGGGAGGAAATCAGCCCCAGCATTTT
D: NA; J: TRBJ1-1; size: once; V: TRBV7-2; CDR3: CASSPLGSQTNTEAFF; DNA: TGTGCCAGCAGCCCGCTCGGTTCGCAGACGAACACTGAAGCTTTCTTT
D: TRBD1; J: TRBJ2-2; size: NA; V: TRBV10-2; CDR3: CASSEAGGNTGELFF; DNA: TGCGCCAGCAGTGAGGCAGGGGGTAACACCGGGGAGCTGTTTTTT
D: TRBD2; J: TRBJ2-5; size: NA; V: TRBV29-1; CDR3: CSALYLAGYQETQYF; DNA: TGCAGCGCCCTTTATCTAGCGGGTTATCAAGAGACCCAGTACTTC
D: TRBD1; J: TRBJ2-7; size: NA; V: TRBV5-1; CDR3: CASSLTGTDNYEQYF; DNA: TGCGCCAGCAGTTTAACCGGGACAGACAACTACGAGCAGTACTTC
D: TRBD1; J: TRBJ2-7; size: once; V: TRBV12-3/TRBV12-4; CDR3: CAIRTGEVHEQYF; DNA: TGTGCCATCCGGACAGGGGAGGTCCACGAGCAGTACTTC
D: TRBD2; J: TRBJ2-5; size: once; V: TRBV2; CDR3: CASSQAGGPGETQYF; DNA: TGTGCCAGCAGTCAAGCGGGAGGGCCCGGGGAGACCCAGTACTTC
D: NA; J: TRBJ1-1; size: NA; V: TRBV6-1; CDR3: CASSETGWNTEAFF; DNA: TGTGCCAGCAGTGAAACAGGTTGGAACACTGAAGCTTTCTTT